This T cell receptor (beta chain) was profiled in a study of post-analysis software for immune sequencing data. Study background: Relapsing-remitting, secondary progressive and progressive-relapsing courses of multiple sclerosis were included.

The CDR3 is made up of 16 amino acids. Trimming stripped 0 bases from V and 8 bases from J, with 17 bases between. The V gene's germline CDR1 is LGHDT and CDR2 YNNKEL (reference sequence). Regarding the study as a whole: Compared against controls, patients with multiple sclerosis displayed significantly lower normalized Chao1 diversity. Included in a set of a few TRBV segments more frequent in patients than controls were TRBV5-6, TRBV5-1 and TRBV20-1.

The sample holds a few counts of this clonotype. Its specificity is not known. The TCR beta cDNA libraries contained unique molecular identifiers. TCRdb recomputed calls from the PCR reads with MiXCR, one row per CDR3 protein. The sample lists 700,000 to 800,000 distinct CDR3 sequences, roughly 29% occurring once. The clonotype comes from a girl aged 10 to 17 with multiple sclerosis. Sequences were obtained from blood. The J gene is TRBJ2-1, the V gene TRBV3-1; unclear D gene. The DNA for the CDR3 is TGTGCCAGCAGCCAAGATGAATCTAGTCTGTATCATGAGCAGTTCTTC. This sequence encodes CASSQDESSLYHEQFF.